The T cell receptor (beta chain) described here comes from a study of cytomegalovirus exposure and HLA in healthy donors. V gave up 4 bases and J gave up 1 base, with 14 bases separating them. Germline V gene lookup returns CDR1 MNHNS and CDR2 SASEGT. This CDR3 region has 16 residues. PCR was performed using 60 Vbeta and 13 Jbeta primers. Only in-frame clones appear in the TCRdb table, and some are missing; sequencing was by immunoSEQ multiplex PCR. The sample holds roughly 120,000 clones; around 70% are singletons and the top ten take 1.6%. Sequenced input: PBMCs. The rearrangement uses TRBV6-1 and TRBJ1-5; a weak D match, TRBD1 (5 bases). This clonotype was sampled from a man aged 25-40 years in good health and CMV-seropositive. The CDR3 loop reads CASSVKGVESNQPQHF. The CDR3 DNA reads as TGTGCCAGCAGTGTCAAAGGGGTGGAGAGCAATCAGCCCCAGCATTTT.